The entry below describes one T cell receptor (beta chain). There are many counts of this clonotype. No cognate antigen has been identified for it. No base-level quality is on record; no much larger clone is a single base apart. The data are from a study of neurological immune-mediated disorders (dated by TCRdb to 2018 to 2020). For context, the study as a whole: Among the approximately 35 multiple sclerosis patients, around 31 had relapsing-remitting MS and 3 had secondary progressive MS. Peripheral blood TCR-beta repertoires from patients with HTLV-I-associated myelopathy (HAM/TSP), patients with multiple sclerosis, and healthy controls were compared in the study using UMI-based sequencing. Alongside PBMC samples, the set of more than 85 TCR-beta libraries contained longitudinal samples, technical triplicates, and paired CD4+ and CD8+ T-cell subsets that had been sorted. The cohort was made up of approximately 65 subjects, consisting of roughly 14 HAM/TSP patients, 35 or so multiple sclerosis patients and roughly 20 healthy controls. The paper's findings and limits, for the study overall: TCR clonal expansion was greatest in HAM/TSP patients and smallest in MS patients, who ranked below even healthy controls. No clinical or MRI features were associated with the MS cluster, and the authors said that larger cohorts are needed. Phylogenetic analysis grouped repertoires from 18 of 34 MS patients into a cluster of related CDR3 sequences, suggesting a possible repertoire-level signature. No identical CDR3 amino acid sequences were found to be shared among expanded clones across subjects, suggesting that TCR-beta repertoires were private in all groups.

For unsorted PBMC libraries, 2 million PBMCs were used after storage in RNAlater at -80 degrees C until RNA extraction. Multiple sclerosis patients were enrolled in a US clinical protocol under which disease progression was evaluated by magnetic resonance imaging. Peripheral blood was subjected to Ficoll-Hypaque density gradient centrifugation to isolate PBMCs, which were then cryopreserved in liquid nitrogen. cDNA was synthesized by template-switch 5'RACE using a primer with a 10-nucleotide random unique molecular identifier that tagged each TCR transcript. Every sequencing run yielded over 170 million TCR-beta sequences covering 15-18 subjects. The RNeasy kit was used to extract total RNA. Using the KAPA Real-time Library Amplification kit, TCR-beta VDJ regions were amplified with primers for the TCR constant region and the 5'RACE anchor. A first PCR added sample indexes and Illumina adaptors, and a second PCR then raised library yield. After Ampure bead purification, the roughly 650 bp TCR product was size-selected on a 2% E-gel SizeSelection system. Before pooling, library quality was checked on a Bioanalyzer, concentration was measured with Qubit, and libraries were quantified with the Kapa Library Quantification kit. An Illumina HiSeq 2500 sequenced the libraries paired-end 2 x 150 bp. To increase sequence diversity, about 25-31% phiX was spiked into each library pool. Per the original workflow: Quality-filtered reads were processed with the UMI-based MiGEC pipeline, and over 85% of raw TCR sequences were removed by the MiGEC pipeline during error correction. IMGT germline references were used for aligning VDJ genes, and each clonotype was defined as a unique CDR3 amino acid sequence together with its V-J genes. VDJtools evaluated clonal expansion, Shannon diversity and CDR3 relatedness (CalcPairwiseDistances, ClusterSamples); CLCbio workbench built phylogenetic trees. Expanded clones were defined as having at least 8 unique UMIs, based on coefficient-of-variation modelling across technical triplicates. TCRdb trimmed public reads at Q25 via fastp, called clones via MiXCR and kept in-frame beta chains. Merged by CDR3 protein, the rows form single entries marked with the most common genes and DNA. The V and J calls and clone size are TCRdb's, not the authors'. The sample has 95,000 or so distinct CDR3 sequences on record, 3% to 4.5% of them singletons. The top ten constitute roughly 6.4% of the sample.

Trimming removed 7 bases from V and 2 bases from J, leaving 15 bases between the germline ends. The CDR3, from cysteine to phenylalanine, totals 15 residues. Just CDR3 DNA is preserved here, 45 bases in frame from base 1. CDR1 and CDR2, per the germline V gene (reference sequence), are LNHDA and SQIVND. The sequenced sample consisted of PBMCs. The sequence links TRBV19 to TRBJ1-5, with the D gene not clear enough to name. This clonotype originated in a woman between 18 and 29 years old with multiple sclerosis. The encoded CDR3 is CASKRLLPGNQPQHF. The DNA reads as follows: TGTGCCAGTAAACGGCTCCTCCCGGGCAATCAGCCCCAGCATTTT.